This T cell receptor beta chain was sequenced in a study of radiation and T cells in renal cell carcinoma. Time point: baseline pretreatment blood. Stated treatment: 15 Gy SBRT to primary tumor, nephrectomy 4 weeks later. Method: immunoSEQ multiplex PCR; TCRdb's copy keeps in-frame clones and lacks some. The sample lists approximately 140,000 clones; less than 85% were seen once. The source of this sequence is a woman between 45 and 60 years old with renal cell carcinoma. The starting material was blood, obtained from a patient whose treatment included radiotherapy and nephrectomy.

The CDR3 is CASSYGGMEETQYF. Written as DNA, the CDR3 is TGTGCCAGCAGTTACGGAGGGATGGAAGAGACCCAGTACTTC. The chain joins TRBV6-5 to TRBJ2-5; TRBD2 is a possible D gene (6 bases). Germline values: CDR1 MNHEY, CDR2 SVGAGI. CDR3 length: 14 residues. The germline V and J ends were trimmed by 2 bases and 3 bases, with 10 bases remaining between them.